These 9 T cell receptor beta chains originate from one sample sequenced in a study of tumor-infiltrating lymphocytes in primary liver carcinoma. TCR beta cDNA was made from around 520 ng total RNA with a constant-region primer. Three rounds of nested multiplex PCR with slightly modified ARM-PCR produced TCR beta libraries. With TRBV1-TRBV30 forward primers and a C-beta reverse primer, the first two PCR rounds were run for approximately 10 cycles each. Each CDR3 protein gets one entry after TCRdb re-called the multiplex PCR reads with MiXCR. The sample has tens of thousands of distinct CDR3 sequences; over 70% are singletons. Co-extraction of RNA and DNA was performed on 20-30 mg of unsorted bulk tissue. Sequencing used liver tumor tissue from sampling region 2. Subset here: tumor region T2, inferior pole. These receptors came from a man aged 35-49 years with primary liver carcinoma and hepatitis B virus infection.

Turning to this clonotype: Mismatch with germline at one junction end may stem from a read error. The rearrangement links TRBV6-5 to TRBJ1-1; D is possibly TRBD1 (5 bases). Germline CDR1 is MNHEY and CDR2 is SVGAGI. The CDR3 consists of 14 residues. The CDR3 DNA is TGTGCCAGCAGCTACGGGGGTAGTAACACTGAAGCTTTATTT. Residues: CASSYGGSNTEALF.

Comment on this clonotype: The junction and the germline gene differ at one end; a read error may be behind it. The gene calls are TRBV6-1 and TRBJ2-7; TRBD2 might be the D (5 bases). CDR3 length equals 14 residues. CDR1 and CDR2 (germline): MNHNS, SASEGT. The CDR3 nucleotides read TGTGCCTCCAGCCGAAATCGGCTCGACTACAAGCAGTCCTTC. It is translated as CASSRNRLDYKQSF.

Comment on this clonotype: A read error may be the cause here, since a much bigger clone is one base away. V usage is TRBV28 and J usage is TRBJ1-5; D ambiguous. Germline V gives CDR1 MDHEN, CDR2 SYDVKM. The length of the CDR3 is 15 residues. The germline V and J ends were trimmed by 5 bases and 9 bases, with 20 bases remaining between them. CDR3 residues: CASSMGAVLSWPQHF. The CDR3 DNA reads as TGTGCCAGCAGTATGGGAGCCGTCCTATCATGGCCCCAGCATTTT.

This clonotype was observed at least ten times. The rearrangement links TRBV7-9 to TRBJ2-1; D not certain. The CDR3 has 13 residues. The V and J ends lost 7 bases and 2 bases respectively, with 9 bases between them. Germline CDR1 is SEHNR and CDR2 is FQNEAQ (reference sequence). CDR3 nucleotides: TGTGCCAGCACCCCCGGGCCCTACAATGAGCAGTTCTTC. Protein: CASTPGPYNEQFF.

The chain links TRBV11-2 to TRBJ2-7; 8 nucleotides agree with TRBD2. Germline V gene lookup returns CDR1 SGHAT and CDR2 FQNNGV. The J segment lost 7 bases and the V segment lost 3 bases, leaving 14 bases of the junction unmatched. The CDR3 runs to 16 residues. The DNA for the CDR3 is TGTGCCAGCAGCTTGGATGTCGGACTAGCCGTGGGTGAGCAGTACTTC. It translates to CASSLDVGLAVGEQYF.

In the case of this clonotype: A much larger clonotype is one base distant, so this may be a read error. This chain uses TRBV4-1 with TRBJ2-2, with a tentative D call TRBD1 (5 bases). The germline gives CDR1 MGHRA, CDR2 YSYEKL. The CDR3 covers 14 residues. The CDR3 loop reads CVSSLTQGTGELFF. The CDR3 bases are TGCGTCAGCAGCCTTACCCAGGGCACCGGGGAGCTGTTTTTT.

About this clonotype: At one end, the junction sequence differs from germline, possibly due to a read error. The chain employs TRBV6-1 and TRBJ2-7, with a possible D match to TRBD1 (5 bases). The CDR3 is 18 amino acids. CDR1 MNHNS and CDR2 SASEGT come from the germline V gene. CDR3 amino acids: CASSATGGWRLTSYKQYF. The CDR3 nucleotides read TGTGCCAGCAGTGCTACAGGCGGCTGGCGCCTTACCTCCTACAAGCAGTACTTC.

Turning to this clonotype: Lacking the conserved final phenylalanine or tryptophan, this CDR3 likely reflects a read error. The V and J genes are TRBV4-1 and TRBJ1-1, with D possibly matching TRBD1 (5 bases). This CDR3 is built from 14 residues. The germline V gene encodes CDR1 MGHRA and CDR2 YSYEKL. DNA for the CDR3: TGCTCCAGCAGCCAAATTACAGGAGGCGCGGAAGCTTTCTTA. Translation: CSSSQITGGAEAFL.

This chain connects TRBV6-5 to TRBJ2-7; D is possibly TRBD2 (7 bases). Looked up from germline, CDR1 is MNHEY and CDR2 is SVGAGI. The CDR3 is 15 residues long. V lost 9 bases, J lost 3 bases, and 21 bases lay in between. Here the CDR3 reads CASRVLRGAYYEQYF. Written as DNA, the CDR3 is TGTGCCAGTAGGGTCTTACGGGGGGCGTACTACGAGCAGTACTTC.